This TCR beta chain was observed in a study of graft-versus-host responses after intestinal transplantation. V was pared by 5 bases and J by 3 bases, with 13 bases between. Germline values: CDR1 LNHDA, CDR2 SQIVND (reference sequence). The CDR3 extends over 14 amino acids. As for this clone: Its target is not known.

The method was immunoSEQ multiplex PCR; TCRdb's version includes in-frame clones alone and lacks a portion of them. The table shows about 93,000 clones, with 85% to 95% occurring only once. This TCR derives from a human donor who received an intestinal transplant. The sequences come from unstimulated CD8+ T cells sorted from spleen or lymph node cells, collected before intestinal transplant. The V call is TRBV19, the J call TRBJ1-1, with a possible D match to TRBD1 (5 bases). CDR3 region: CASSLAGRYTEAFF. Written as DNA, the CDR3 is TGTGCCAGTAGTTTGGCAGGGCGTTACACTGAAGCTTTCTTT.